This T cell receptor (gamma chain) was captured by sequencing in a study of Vδ1+ human thymocytes. Study-wide results and limits: Thymic TRG and TRD repertoires appeared highly polyclonal.

CDR3 length equals 15 residues. Germline CDR1 GITISATS, CDR2 ISYDGTV (reference sequence). Trimming cost V 2 bases and J 0 bases; bases outside gene matches: 7. Extracted RNA was reverse transcribed into cDNA. CDR3 amplicons came from multiplex PCR with pooled V-gene forward and constant-region reverse primers. TCRdb called clones anew from the multiplex PCR reads with CATT. The sample records over 25,000 gamma-chain clones, 20% being singletons. Points on this clone: Its antigen is still unknown. This CDR3 is also generated by other DNA sequences in the sample.

The sequence was obtained from a boy younger than two who had congenital heart surgery. The sequenced material came from Vdelta1+ gamma-delta thymocytes from the thymus. Stated subset: FACS-sorted CD3+ TCRalphabeta- TCRVdelta1+ TCRVdelta2- thymocytes. V gene TRGV9 combines with J gene TRGJ1 or TRGJ2. CDR3 region: CALWEARSNYYKKLF. CDR3 in DNA: TGTGCCTTGTGGGAGGCAAGATCGAATTATTATAAGAAACTCTTT.